This T cell receptor beta chain was identified in a study of technical replicates of blood from a few donors. With 5 bases removed from V and 0 bases from J, the gap between germline ends came to 16 bases. Germline V CDR1 and CDR2: SGHTA, FQGNSA. CDR3 length: 16 amino acids. Profiled with immunoSEQ multiplex PCR; TCRdb holds only in-frame clones, not every one. Among 70,000 to 95,000 clones listed, approximately 92% were seen once. Specimen: T cells isolated from PBMCs. The rearrangement joins TRBV7-2 to TRBJ1-1; D might be TRBD1 (6 bases). This clonotype was sampled from a human donor in good health. Some clones in this sample may be carry-over from other donors' samples. The CDR3 protein is CASSLEPGGLNTEAFF. CDR3 coding DNA: TGTGCCAGCAGCCTAGAGCCCGGGGGGCTGAACACTGAAGCTTTCTTT.